This T cell receptor (beta chain) was sequenced during a study of blood T cell repertoires in COVID-19. Turning to the study itself: Acute-phase and convalescent COVID-19 samples originated in the United States, Italy and Spain. PBMCs, B-cell-depleted T cells, or T cells provided the cDNA or gDNA that made up the material.

The V segment lost 6 bases and the J segment 5 bases; nucleotides outside the gene matches: 11. CDR1 and CDR2 from the germline V gene are MNHEY and SVGAGI. The CDR3 is 15 residues long. Original processing methods: Amplification with reference gene primers provided the estimates of nucleated cell counts. The assay was immunoSEQ multiplex PCR, and TCRdb's table has in-frame clones only and misses some. The V and J calls and clone size come from that table; D and trimming were worked out from the DNA. The data show roughly 19,000 clones, roughly 90% seen once. This TCR came from a human donor in a cohort sampled during active COVID-19. Material: peripheral blood. The chain uses TRBV6-5 and TRBJ1-1; TRBD1 agrees at 8 bases. CDR3 sequence reads: CASSSGTGGMTEAFF. CDR3 coding DNA: TGTGCCAGCAGCTCTGGGACAGGTGGGATGACTGAAGCTTTCTTT.